This T cell receptor (beta chain) was obtained from a study of shared clonotypes between healthy human individuals. Broader study findings: Sampling used blood alone; tissue repertoires probably differ.

The study enrolled healthy HIV-negative adults without recent acute infections or vaccinations as donors. Nashville, Tennessee was home to all donors, who were Caucasian adults. Splitting of each subset's genomic DNA was done evenly across several immunoSEQ plates. The method was immunoSEQ multiplex PCR; TCRdb's version includes in-frame clones alone and lacks a portion of them. The data hold approximately 1.5 million clones, with about 98.5% observed a single time. CDR3 length equals 17 residues. The germline CDR1 and CDR2 sequences are KGHSH and LQKENI. Trimming cost V 4 bases and J 4 bases; bases outside gene matches: 11. This clone occurred once. Its specificity is unknown.

Sequencing input: naive CD4+ T cells sorted from blood. The subset: CD45RA+ positively selected. This sequence was found in a young man in good health. The rearrangement joins TRBV18 to TRBJ2-2; 8 positions match TRBD2. This CDR3 reads CASSRTSTLRGTGELFF. The CDR3 DNA follows: TGTGCCAGCTCACGGACTAGCACCCTCCGAGGCACCGGGGAGCTGTTTTTT.